Listed here are 27 T cell receptor beta chains from one sample, sequenced in a study of T cell changes during pregnancy in multiple sclerosis. Produced via immunoSEQ multiplex PCR; TCRdb's table is partial and in-frame only. Among about 40,000 clones, about 90% were seen once, and the ten largest hold 0.73%. Source: CD4+ T cells from peripheral blood mononuclear cells, taken before pregnancy. The receptors shown here come from a female donor with multiple sclerosis, enrolled in a pregnancy study.

V and J are TRBV7-2 and TRBJ2-7; maybe TRBD2 (5 bases). Deletions cut 4 bases from V and 2 bases from J, with 9 bases between. The CDR3 is 13 residues long. Per germline, CDR1 SGHTA and CDR2 FQGNSA. CDR3 loop: CASSYGLTYEQYF. CDR3 coding DNA: TGTGCCAGCAGCTACGGACTTACCTACGAGCAGTACTTC.

The chain uses TRBV5-1 and TRBJ1-6, with 9 bases aligning to TRBD1. This CDR3 is built from 15 residues. Germline V lookup: CDR1 SGHRS, CDR2 YFSETQ. The V and J ends lost 4 bases and 10 bases, in that order; junction bases with no gene match: 9. CDR3 residues: CASSGKTGGGSPLHF. Here the CDR3 DNA reads TGCGCCAGCAGCGGAAAAACAGGGGGCGGATCACCCCTCCACTTT. Based on the CDR3 plus reference TRBV5-1 and TRBJ1-6, the full variable domain is KAGVTQTPRYLIKTRGQQVTLSCSPISGHRSVSWYQQTPGQGLQFLFEYFSETQRNKGNFPGRFSGRQFSNSRSEMNVSTLELGDSALYLCASSGKTGGGSPLHFGNGTRLTVT.

J is TRBJ1-2 and V is TRBV6-5; TRBD1 might be the D (6 bases). CDR3 length: 13 amino acids. Per germline, CDR1 MNHEY and CDR2 SVGAGI. V dropped 10 bases and J dropped 9 bases, with 21 bases sitting between them. CDR3 amino acids: CATHNNQGRRYTF. CDR3 DNA: TGTGCCACTCATAACAACCAGGGGCGCCGCTACACCTTC.

DNA for the CDR3: TGTGCCAGCAGCTCAGAGGCCCAAGCGATCGAAAAACTGTTTTTT. It translates to CASSSEAQAIEKLFF. The chain links TRBV7-2 to TRBJ1-4; D is unresolved. Germline V CDR1 and CDR2: SGHTA, FQGNSA. V was shortened by 4 bases and J by 8 bases, with 17 bases between the two germline ends. The length of the CDR3 is 15 residues.

The CDR3 sequence is CASSPGQGDNYGYTF. The CDR3 region has the DNA TGTGCCAGCTCACCCGGACAGGGGGACAACTATGGCTACACCTTC. The chain links TRBV18 to TRBJ1-2, with TRBD1 matching 10 bases. Germline CDR1 and CDR2: KGHSH and LQKENI. V shed 3 bases, J shed 2 bases, and the junction held 3 bases outside the gene matches. The CDR3 is made up of 15 amino acids.

The V and J genes are TRBV7-3 and TRBJ2-1; unclear D gene. The V end lost 4 bases, the J end lost 5 bases, and 6 bases lay between the germline ends. There are 12 residues in the CDR3. CDR1 SGHTA and CDR2 FQGTGA come from the germline V gene. As DNA, the CDR3 is TGTGCCAGCAGCTCACAAGACAATGAGCAGTTCTTC. It codes for CASSSQDNEQFF.

The chain combines TRBV29-1 with TRBJ2-2, with a possible D match to TRBD2 (5 bases). Germline CDR1 SQVTM, CDR2 ANQGSEA. This CDR3 has 13 amino acids. Trimming removed 3 bases at V and 1 base at J, with 6 bases between. The CDR3 reads CSVDRENTGELFF. In DNA form, the CDR3 reads TGCAGCGTTGATCGGGAGAACACCGGGGAGCTGTTTTTT.

This clone was seen more than once but under ten times. The V and J genes are TRBV7-2 and TRBJ2-3; tentatively, D is TRBD1 (6 bases). Trimming stripped 2 bases from V and 5 bases from J, with 11 bases between. CDR3 size: 14 residues. Germline V gene lookup returns CDR1 SGHTA and CDR2 FQGNSA. CDR3 in DNA: TGTGCCAGCAGCTTATCTTGGGGACAAGATACGCAGTATTTT. The encoded protein is CASSLSWGQDTQYF.

The chain is built from TRBV5-1 and TRBJ1-2; D not certain. In germline, CDR1 is SGHRS, CDR2 YFSETQ. This CDR3 region has 14 residues. The V and J ends lost 7 bases and 6 bases respectively, with 19 bases between them. CDR3 region: CASRLTGDIHGYTF. The CDR3 region has the DNA TGCGCCAGCCGTTTAACCGGAGATATCCATGGCTACACCTTC.

The gene calls are TRBV6-5 and TRBJ2-1; TRBD1 agrees at 8 bases. This CDR3 is built from 12 residues. The germline gives CDR1 MNHEY, CDR2 SVGAGI. Trimming cost V 5 bases and J 8 bases; bases outside gene matches: 2. This CDR3 reads CASSGQGDEQFF. The CDR3 DNA reads as TGTGCCAGCAGTGGACAGGGTGATGAGCAGTTCTTC.

The chain employs TRBV7-2 and TRBJ1-2; 9 bases are shared with TRBD1. The CDR3 runs 15 residues. Trimming took 5 bases from V and 6 from J; bases not matched to a gene: 10. CDR1 is SGHTA, CDR2 FQGNSA, per germline. The CDR3 loop reads CASSPEQGAYDGYTF. The CDR3 coding sequence is TGTGCCAGCAGCCCTGAACAGGGGGCTTATGATGGCTACACCTTC.

The V gene is TRBV9, the J gene TRBJ1-2; possible D gene TRBD1, 5 bases. Germline CDR1 SGDLS, CDR2 YYNGEE. This CDR3 spans 14 amino acids. The V end lost 3 bases, the J end lost 8 bases, and 17 bases lay between the germline ends. This chain's CDR3 is CASSDRTFMRGYTF. The CDR3 DNA is TGTGCCAGCAGCGACCGGACATTCATGAGGGGCTACACCTTC.

V is TRBV7-9 and J is TRBJ2-2; TRBD1 matches 10 bases. With V trimmed by 3 bases and J by 4 bases, 8 bases remained unmatched. The CDR3 consists of 17 residues. Germline V CDR1 and CDR2: SEHNR, FQNEAQ (reference sequence). DNA of the CDR3: TGTGCCAGCAGCTTGGCCGGGACAGGGGTCGTCACCGGGGAGCTGTTTTTT. Its translation is CASSLAGTGVVTGELFF.

The CDR3 DNA reads TGCGCCAGCAGCCTCTTACAATTCCAAGAGACCCAGTACTTC. Protein product: CASSLLQFQETQYF. The chain is built from TRBV5-1 and TRBJ2-5, with D unresolved. CDR3 length equals 14 residues. The V and J ends lost 4 bases and 1 base respectively, with 11 bases between them. Germline CDR1 is SGHRS and CDR2 is YFSETQ.

CDR3 in amino acids: CASSPRLVAGELFF. For the CDR3, the DNA is TGTGCCAGCAGCCCCAGACTAGTTGCCGGGGAGCTGTTTTTT. V usage is TRBV9 and J usage is TRBJ2-2; maybe TRBD2 (6 bases). V dropped 4 bases and J dropped 6 bases, with 13 bases sitting between them. The CDR3 consists of 14 residues. Germline V lookup: CDR1 SGDLS, CDR2 YYNGEE.

The rearrangement uses TRBV11-3 and TRBJ2-5, with D possibly TRBD1 on 5 matching bases. Trimming removed 1 base at V and 2 bases at J, with 11 bases between. The CDR3 has 15 amino acids. Germline lookup yields CDR1 SGHNT and CDR2 YENEEA. For the CDR3, the DNA is TGTGCCAGCAGCTTAGGTCTCAGGGATCAAGAGACCCAGTACTTC. Residues: CASSLGLRDQETQYF. Looking up the rest from reference TRBV11-3 and TRBJ2-5 gives the full variable domain: EAGVVQSPRYKIIEKKQPVAFWCNPISGHNTLYWYLQNLGQGPELLIRYENEEAVDDSQLPKDRFSAERLKGVDSTLKIQPAELGDSAVYLCASSLGLRDQETQYFGPGTRLLVL.

V gene TRBV7-2 combines with J gene TRBJ2-1; TRBD2 aligns across 15 bases. V dropped 4 bases and J dropped 6; count of bases not matched to a gene: 1. The CDR3 has 15 amino acids. Per germline, CDR1 SGHTA and CDR2 FQGNSA. The CDR3 here is CASSWTSGGANEQFF. The CDR3 region has the DNA TGTGCCAGCAGCTGGACTAGCGGGGGGGCCAATGAGCAGTTCTTC.

The chain is built from TRBV19 and TRBJ2-1; D gene ambiguous. V was cut by 1 base and J by 2 bases, with 12 bases left in between. This CDR3 has 16 residues. Germline CDR1 is LNHDA and CDR2 is SQIVND (reference sequence). The DNA for the CDR3 is TGTGCCAGTAGTATAGTGAACAGCCCCCCCTACAATGAGCAGTTCTTC. Translated, it gives CASSIVNSPPYNEQFF.

This chain uses TRBV6-4 with TRBJ1-1, with D tentatively TRBD1 (5 bases). The CDR3 extends over 15 amino acids. Germline loops: CDR1 MRHNA, CDR2 SNTAGT. Trimming removed 6 bases from V and 5 bases from J, with 19 bases in between. The CDR3 region has the DNA TGTGCCAGCAGAGATGGACCCCCAGGGTGGACTGAAGCTTTCTTT. It encodes CASRDGPPGWTEAFF.

This chain links TRBV4-3 with TRBJ1-1; D is unclear. V was shortened by 0 bases and J by 0 bases, with 5 bases between the two germline ends. Germline CDR1 and CDR2: LGHNA and YSLEER. This CDR3 is 14 amino acids long. Written as DNA, the CDR3 is TGCGCCAGCAGCCAAGATAACATGAACACTGAAGCTTTCTTT. This codes for CASSQDNMNTEAFF.

V is TRBV6-5 and J is TRBJ1-2, with 7 bases matching TRBD1. CDR1 is MNHEY and CDR2 is SVGAGI in the germline V gene. CDR3 length equals 14 residues. The V segment lost 10 bases and the J segment 4 bases; nucleotides outside the gene matches: 12. The CDR3 DNA reads TGTGCCACCGTCCGAGACAGGGATGGCTATGGCTACACCTTC. Translating gives CATVRDRDGYGYTF.

This chain joins TRBV4-3 and TRBJ1-4, with D perhaps TRBD1 (5 bases). V gave up 1 base and J gave up 5 bases, with 14 bases separating them. Germline V lookup: CDR1 LGHNA, CDR2 YSLEER. CDR3 size: 16 residues. The CDR3 is CASSQGGVVRNEKLFF. CDR3 nucleotide sequence: TGCGCCAGCAGCCAAGGGGGGGTAGTGAGAAATGAAAAACTGTTTTTT.

The V and J genes are TRBV5-4 and TRBJ1-5; 8 bases are shared with TRBD1. V lost 1 base to trimming and J lost 3 bases; unmatched junction nucleotides: 3. Germline lookup yields CDR1 SGHNT and CDR2 YYREEE (reference sequence). The CDR3 loop spans 15 amino acids. The CDR3 DNA reads TGTGCCAGCAGCTTGACAGGGGGAATCAATCAGCCCCAGCATTTT. It codes for CASSLTGGINQPQHF.

The chain couples TRBV11-1 to TRBJ1-1, with D unclear. The V end lost 3 bases, the J end lost 4 bases, and 12 bases lay between the germline ends. CDR1 is SGHAT, CDR2 FQDESV, per germline (reference sequence). CDR3 length equals 14 residues. In DNA, the CDR3 is TGTGCCAGCAGCTTCCAGAGGGCTGGCACTGAAGCTTTCTTT. It yields the protein CASSFQRAGTEAFF.

This chain joins TRBV6-5 and TRBJ1-5; D is undetermined. CDR1 MNHEY and CDR2 SVGAGI come from the germline V gene. Trimming left V 5 bases short and J 5 bases short, with 10 bases between. This CDR3 is built from 13 residues. The CDR3 spells CASSRWRDQPQHF. CDR3 nucleotides: TGTGCCAGCAGTCGCTGGAGAGATCAGCCCCAGCATTTT.

This clone was seen once. The CDR3 bases are TGCGCCAGCAGCTTGGAACCACCTCCTCTGAGCTCCTACAATGAGCAGTTCTTC. This sequence encodes CASSLEPPPLSSYNEQFF. J is TRBJ2-1 and V is TRBV5-1; D is undetermined. Germline values: CDR1 SGHRS, CDR2 YFSETQ. Deletions cut 0 bases from V and 0 bases from J, with 16 bases between. The length of the CDR3 is 18 residues.

The CDR3 nucleotides read TGTGCCAGCAGCTTAGGCGGGTCCCGCTACGAGCAGTACTTC. Amino acid sequence: CASSLGGSRYEQYF. The chain recombines TRBV7-6 with TRBJ2-7, with D possibly matching TRBD2 (5 bases). With 1 base removed from V and 3 bases from J, the gap between germline ends came to 10 bases. The CDR3 totals 14 residues. Germline V gene sequence: CDR1 SGHVS, CDR2 FNYEAQ. Using reference TRBV7-6 and TRBJ2-7 for the parts outside the CDR3, the full variable domain is GAGVSQSPRYKVTKRGQDVALRCDPISGHVSLYWYRQALGQGPEFLTYFNYEAQQDKSGLPNDRFSAERPEGSISTLTIQRTEQRDSAMYRCASSLGGSRYEQYFGPGTRLTVT.